The entry below gives a single T cell receptor (beta chain) sequence along with its context. The clone's antigen remains unknown. Base qualities are not provided; no much larger clone lies one nucleotide away. Genomic DNA was extracted from sorted cells for sequencing of the TCRbeta CDR3 region. The immunoSEQ Assay was used for sequencing of TCRbeta CDR3 regions. TCRdb took this table from immuneACCESS and kept in-frame rearrangements with V and J called. Such tables lack part of the clones; where checked against another copy, unresolved V genes explain under half of the gap, and the rest is unexplained. The sample table shows 80,000 to 100,000 clones, and approximately 94% are seen once. Around 0.18% of the sample is in the top ten clones. This sample is drawn from a study of OX40 agonist ivuxolimab in advanced cancers. With respect to the entire study: Ivuxolimab was a fully human IgG2 agonistic monoclonal antibody targeting the costimulatory receptor OX40 (CD134). Intravenous ivuxolimab was administered to patients every 2 weeks at six dose levels: 0.01, 0.1, 0.3, 1.5, 3 and 10 mg/kg. A male proportion of around 83% and a mean age of 60 years, ranging from roughly 23 to 90, were recorded for the dose-escalation cohort. Prior anti-PD-1, anti-PD-L1 or anti-CTLA-4 therapy was permitted, and checkpoint inhibitors had been received by about 37% of dose-escalation patients. The monotherapy dose-escalation portion (N = 52 patients) of the phase I ivuxolimab trial is reported in the paper. Partial responses occurred in three dose-escalation patients, of whom one had hepatocellular carcinoma and two had cutaneous melanoma. Among the 50 to 55 dose-escalation patients, roughly 20 had hepatocellular carcinoma, approximately 15 melanoma, 9 renal cell carcinoma and 9 head and neck cancer. The point of sequencing TCRbeta in the periphery was to test whether ivuxolimab changed TCR sequence diversity and drove clonal T-cell expansion.

Points the paper makes about the study in general: Antigen specificity was not determined for the clonally expanded peripheral T cells. Partial responders in the 0.1-3.0 mg/kg groups had among the lowest normalized peripheral clonal expansion, especially among CD8+ T cells. Clonal expansion of both CD4+ and CD8+ blood T cells was observed from baseline to week 6 at doses 0.1 to 3.0 mg/kg. Low levels of normalized T-cell clonal expansion were also seen in some nonresponding patients. After ivuxolimab, more expanded clones were found on average in CD8+ T cells than in CD4+ T cells.

Patients with a history of autoimmune disease or receiving systemic immunosuppression were excluded from the trial. Peripheral blood for TCR sequencing was collected from all dose cohorts at baseline, on cycle 4 day 1, and on cycle 7 day 1. The samples were taken from a phase I, first-in-human, multicenter, open-label dose-escalation trial of ivuxolimab. Adults with locally advanced or metastatic melanoma, renal cell, hepatocellular, or head and neck squamous cell carcinoma were enrolled in the trial. Before TCR sequencing, CD4+ T cells and CD8+ T cells were sorted from peripheral blood as separate populations. Spanning cysteine to phenylalanine, the CDR3 consists of 13 amino acids. The kept DNA is CDR3 alone, 39 bases in frame from the first base. V is pared back by 4 bases and J by 6 bases, with 13 bases lying between the germline termini. CDR1 and CDR2, looked up from the germline V gene (reference sequence), are GTSNPN and SVGIG.

The clonotype was recovered from an adult with an advanced solid tumor such as melanoma, head and neck, liver or kidney cancer. The sample consisted of CD4+ or CD8+ T cells sorted from blood, taken in a trial of the OX40 agonist ivuxolimab. The receptor chain draws on TRBV30 and TRBJ2-1, with TRBD1 tentatively as D gene (5 bases match). The CDR3 amino acid sequence is: CAWTAGPFNEQFF. DNA sequence: TGTGCCTGGACGGCAGGGCCCTTCAATGAGCAGTTCTTC.